The present TCR beta chain was sequenced within a study of blood T cells in healthy people across ages. Broader study findings: A roughly linear fall in TCR beta diversity per million T cells was seen with increasing age.

A sample-barcoded 5' primer and a J-beta primer mix were used in a second PCR of about 6 to 12 cycles. From the 5' RACE reads, TCRdb called clonotypes with MiXCR, one entry per CDR3 protein. Counted here are fewer than 1,200,000 distinct CDR3 sequences, 25% occurring once; the ten biggest clones make up 0.65% to 0.75%. This clonotype was seen only a few times. The antigen is unknown. With 4 bases removed from V and 7 bases from J, the gap between germline ends came to 11 bases. The CDR3 contains 13 residues. The germline V gene has CDR1 MNHEY and CDR2 SVGAGI. This sample also appeared in a second study, on T cells of mothers and their children. That source notes: The donor cohort consisted of a few healthy Caucasian mothers and their six children. Researchers report slightly higher, though non-significant, overlap in related mother-child pairs than in unrelated pairs.

The receptor's source is a girl aged 2 to 9 in good health. The J gene is TRBJ1-5, the V gene TRBV6-5, with D perhaps TRBD1 (6 bases). Sequencing input: blood. CDR3 loop: CASSLRGVQPQHF. As DNA, the CDR3 is TGTGCCAGCAGTTTGAGGGGGGTACAGCCCCAGCATTTT.